The 10 T cell receptor beta chains presented below share a single source sample, sequenced in a study of T cell repertoires in cytomegalovirus infection (dated by TCRdb to about 2019). These receptors have no known antigen. This sample was sequenced with an Illumina HiSeq 1500. TCRdb reprocessed the public reads (quality trimming at Q25 with fastp, clone calling with MiXCR) and kept in-frame beta chains. Rows are combined by CDR3 protein, so each entry shows the most common genes and DNA. The sample has 100,000 to 150,000 distinct CDR3 sequences on record, around 25% of them singletons. Of the sample, roughly 35% falls within the top ten clones. The sequencing sample was made of PBMCs, sequenced either directly or after in vitro stimulation (not recorded which). These receptors originate from a human donor in good health (CMV status not recorded). Some clones in this sample may be carry-over from other donors' samples.

This clonotype came up a few times. The J gene is TRBJ2-3, the V gene TRBV12-3 or TRBV12-4; D remains ambiguous. Trimming removed 5 bases at V and 5 bases at J, with 8 bases between. The length of the CDR3 is 12 residues. The CDR3 loop is CASSPTGDTQYF. CDR3 nucleotide sequence: TGTGCCAGCAGTCCCACCGGAGATACGCAGTATTTT.

The chain uses TRBV5-5 and TRBJ2-7; D is uncertain. CDR3 size: 13 residues. V gave up 2 bases and J gave up 3 bases, with 9 bases separating them. The germline gives CDR1 SGHKS, CDR2 YYEKEE (reference sequence). Here the CDR3 reads CASSFGVYYEQYF. The CDR3 nucleotides read TGTGCCAGCAGCTTTGGGGTATACTACGAGCAGTACTTC.

This clonotype appeared many times. This sequence joins TRBV7-2 and TRBJ1-4; TRBD1 might be the D (5 bases). The CDR3 is 14 residues long. The germline V gene has CDR1 SGHTA and CDR2 FQGNSA. Trimming stripped 2 bases from V and 7 bases from J, with 11 bases between. The CDR3 sequence: CASSLRQGGEKLFF. The CDR3, as DNA: TGTGCCAGCAGCTTAAGGCAGGGAGGTGAAAAACTGTTTTTT.

The table lists this clonotype with a few counts. V and J are TRBV29-1 and TRBJ2-7; tentatively, D is TRBD1 or TRBD2 (5 bases each). The CDR3 has 12 amino acids. Germline CDR1 is SQVTM and CDR2 is ANQGSEA. Trimming removed 3 bases from V and 3 bases from J, with 9 bases in between. The CDR3 reads CSVEGESYEQYF. The CDR3 DNA follows: TGCAGCGTTGAGGGGGAAAGCTACGAGCAGTACTTC.

There are many counts of this clonotype. The V call is TRBV7-2, the J call TRBJ2-3, with TRBD2 matching 12 bases. Germline V gene sequence: CDR1 SGHTA, CDR2 FQGNSA. Losses at the gene ends were 4 bases for V and 6 bases for J; bases not matched to a gene: 5. This CDR3 contains 15 residues. The DNA of the CDR3 is TGTGCCAGCAGCTCCCGACTAGCGGGAGTTGATACGCAGTATTTT. This sequence encodes CASSSRLAGVDTQYF.

The chain uses TRBV29-1 and TRBJ2-2; D call uncertain. The CDR3 consists of 11 residues. In germline, CDR1 is SQVTM, CDR2 ANQGSEA. Trimming took 4 bases from V and 5 from J, leaving 5 bases between them. CDR3 DNA sequence: TGCAGCGTTGTAAGAACCGGGGAGCTGTTTTTT. Protein product: CSVVRTGELFF.

This clonotype has a count of ten or more. This CDR3 is CASSLAPRQGDWHF. CDR3 DNA: TGTGCCAGCAGCTTAGCCCCAAGACAGGGAGATTGGCATTTT. The chain links TRBV7-2 to TRBJ1-5, with TRBD1 matching 7 bases. Looked up from germline, CDR1 is SGHTA and CDR2 is FQGNSA. Germline trimming cut 0 bases from V and 15 bases from J; bases unmatched to any gene: 11. There are 14 residues in the CDR3.

J is TRBJ2-7 and V is TRBV6-2 or TRBV6-3; D is ambiguous. Deletions cut 4 bases from V and 3 bases from J, with 10 bases between. There are 13 residues in the CDR3. Germline V gene data show CDR1 as MNHEY and CDR2 as SVGEGT. The CDR3: CASSFADYYEQYF. In DNA, the CDR3 is TGTGCCAGCAGTTTCGCGGATTACTACGAGCAGTACTTC.

This chain's CDR3 is CASSIDNRGCEQYV. For the CDR3, the DNA is TGTGCCAGTAGTATAGATAACAGGGGGTGCGAGCAGTACGTC. The genes are TRBV19 and TRBJ2-7; 8 nucleotides agree with TRBD1. The CDR3 length is 14 residues. Trimming took 0 bases from V and 6 from J; bases not matched to a gene: 4. In germline, CDR1 is LNHDA, CDR2 SQIVND (reference sequence).

V usage is TRBV10-3 and J usage is TRBJ2-7; 9 nucleotides match TRBD1. The CDR3 loop spans 18 amino acids. Losses at the gene ends were 0 bases for V and 0 bases for J; bases not matched to a gene: 9. Germline CDR1 reads ENHRY; CDR2 reads SYGVKD. CDR3 sequence: CAISESGQGGLSSYEQYV. The DNA of the CDR3 is TGTGCCATCAGTGAGTCGGGACAGGGAGGACTGAGCTCCTACGAGCAGTACGTC.